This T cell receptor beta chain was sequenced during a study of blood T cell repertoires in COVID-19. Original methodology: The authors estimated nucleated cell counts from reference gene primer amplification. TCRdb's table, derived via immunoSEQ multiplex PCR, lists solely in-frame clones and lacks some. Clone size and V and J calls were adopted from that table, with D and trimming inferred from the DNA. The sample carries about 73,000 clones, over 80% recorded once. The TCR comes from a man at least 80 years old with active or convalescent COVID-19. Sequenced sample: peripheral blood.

The CDR3 DNA follows: TGTGCCAGTAGTACCGGGACTAGCGGGGGCCGGAGCTCCTACAATGAGCAGTTCTTC. Encoded protein: CASSTGTSGGRSSYNEQFF. The chain combines TRBV19 with TRBJ2-1; 14 bases fit TRBD2. Trimming removed 4 bases from V and 0 bases from J; junction bases left unmatched: 8. The CDR3 runs to 19 residues. Germline CDR1 reads LNHDA; CDR2 reads SQIVND (reference sequence). Based on the CDR3 plus reference TRBV19 and TRBJ2-1, the full variable domain is DGGITQSPKYLFRKEGQNVTLSCEQNLNHDAMYWYRQDPGQGLRLIYYSQIVNDFQKGDIAEGYSVSREKKESFPLTVTSAQKNPTAFYLCASSTGTSGGRSSYNEQFFGPGTRLTVL.